This passage covers 21 T cell receptor beta chains from one sample sequenced in a study of T cell responses to AZD1222 COVID-19 vaccine. Produced via immunoSEQ multiplex PCR; TCRdb's table is partial and in-frame only. There are 160,000 or so clones in the sample; around 87% occur only once, and over 8% lies in the top ten. The material sequenced was peripheral blood, taken 28 days after the second AZD1222 dose. Receptor source: an adult who received the AZD1222 COVID-19 vaccine.

For this clone: This sample includes further DNA sequences coding for the same CDR3. V is TRBV30 and J is TRBJ1-5; D uncertain. Trimming removed 1 base at V and 0 bases at J, with 4 bases between. CDR3 length: 13 amino acids. Germline CDR1 reads GTSNPN; CDR2 reads SVGIG (reference sequence). The CDR3 protein is CAWSADSNQPQHF. The CDR3 DNA follows: TGTGCCTGGAGTGCCGATAGCAATCAGCCCCAGCATTTT.

Only a few counts were recorded for this clone. The chain carries TRBV5-1 and TRBJ2-3, with D uncertain. Trimming stripped 4 bases from V and 5 bases from J, with 20 bases between. The CDR3 covers 16 residues. The germline V gene has CDR1 SGHRS and CDR2 YFSETQ. The CDR3 reads CASSLQLAGPGDTQYF. CDR3 in DNA: TGCGCCAGCAGCCTCCAATTGGCAGGTCCGGGAGATACGCAGTATTTT.

The V and J genes are TRBV15 and TRBJ2-7; D is possibly TRBD2 (5 bases). This CDR3 is built from 15 residues. The germline V and J ends were trimmed by 0 bases and 9 bases, with 18 bases remaining between them. Germline CDR1 LNHNV, CDR2 YYDKDF (reference sequence). The CDR3 here is CATSRDLDPAVGQYF. The CDR3, as DNA: TGTGCCACCAGCAGAGATCTTGACCCAGCGGTCGGGCAGTACTTC. Variable domain in full (rest from reference TRBV15 and TRBJ2-7): DAMVIQNPRYQVTQFGKPVTLSCSQTLNHNVMYWYQQKSSQAPKLLFHYYDKDFNNEADTPDNFQSRRPNTSFCFLDIRSPGLGDTAMYLCATSRDLDPAVGQYFGPGTRLTVT.

This rearrangement joins TRBV10-3 to TRBJ2-6; tentatively, D is TRBD2 (6 bases). The CDR3 totals 15 residues. Germline assignment: CDR1 ENHRY and CDR2 SYGVKD. V gave up 7 bases and J gave up 3 bases, with 13 bases separating them. In nucleotides, the CDR3 is TGTGCCATCAAAGCAGGGACTGTTGGGGCCAACGTCCTGACTTTC. Its translation is CAIKAGTVGANVLTF.

The CDR3 nucleotides are TGTGCCAGCCTTCCAAGGCCCTACTATGGCTACACCTTC. Amino acids: CASLPRPYYGYTF. The V gene is TRBV28, the J gene TRBJ1-2; no clear D gene. The CDR3 has 13 residues. The V gene lost 8 bases and the J gene lost 3 bases, with 13 bases spanning the gap. CDR1 and CDR2 (germline): MDHEN, SYDVKM.

The V call is TRBV10-2, the J call TRBJ2-3; 10 bases are a match to TRBD1. Germline V gives CDR1 WSHSY, CDR2 SAAADI. V shed 7 bases and J 4 bases; nucleotides not matched to a gene: 8. This CDR3 is 15 amino acids long. CDR3 sequence: CASTPGQGISDTQYF. In DNA form, the CDR3 reads TGCGCCAGCACTCCGGGACAGGGGATCTCAGATACGCAGTATTTT.

The rearrangement uses TRBV5-1 and TRBJ2-7; D is possibly TRBD1 (7 bases). CDR3 length: 15 residues. V was trimmed by 0 bases and J by 5 bases, leaving 15 bases between them. The germline CDR1 and CDR2 sequences are SGHRS and YFSETQ. This CDR3 is CASSLGTGERDEQYF. The CDR3 DNA reads TGCGCCAGCAGCTTGGGAACAGGGGAGCGGGACGAGCAGTACTTC.

This clone appeared a few times. This chain joins TRBV5-4 and TRBJ2-7; 9 bases agree with TRBD2. In germline, CDR1 is SGHNT, CDR2 YYREEE (reference sequence). The trim removed 2 bases at V and 5 bases at J, leaving 2 bases unmatched. This CDR3 is 13 amino acids long. The CDR3 nucleotides read TGTGCCAGCAGCTTCGCGGGAGGGAACGAGCAGTACTTC. The encoded protein is CASSFAGGNEQYF. Variable domain in full (rest from reference TRBV5-4 and TRBJ2-7): ETGVTQSPTHLIKTRGQQVTLRCSSQSGHNTVSWYQQALGQGPQFIFQYYREEENGRGNFPPRFSGLQFPNYSSELNVNALELDDSALYLCASSFAGGNEQYFGPGTRLTVT.

The chain recombines TRBV29-1 with TRBJ1-5, with a tentative D call TRBD1 (5 bases). CDR1 SQVTM and CDR2 ANQGSEA come from the germline V gene. The CDR3 covers 12 residues. V shed 6 bases and J shed 7 bases, with 13 bases lying between them. The CDR3 reads CSVQGWGQPQHF. The DNA of the CDR3 is TGCAGCGTCCAGGGATGGGGGCAGCCCCAGCATTTT.

V gene TRBV5-8 combines with J gene TRBJ2-1, with 13 nucleotides matching TRBD2. Germline CDR1 is SGHTS and CDR2 is YDEGEE. Trimming at V came to 4 bases and at J to 8 bases, leaving 9 bases not matched to a gene. The CDR3 is 16 residues long. CDR3 DNA: TGTGCCAGCAGCCGACTAGCGGGAGGCTCTGGCGATGAGCAGTTCTTC. Protein sequence: CASSRLAGGSGDEQFF.

The chain has TRBV18 and TRBJ1-2; D is possibly TRBD1 (6 bases). In germline, CDR1 is KGHSH, CDR2 LQKENI. The V and J ends lost 8 bases and 5 bases respectively, with 9 bases between them. The CDR3 runs to 11 residues. The CDR3: CASTGQYGYTF. Here the CDR3 DNA reads TGTGCCAGCACCGGACAGTATGGCTACACCTTC.

The gene calls are TRBV4-1 and TRBJ2-5; weak D call: TRBD2 (5 bases). V lost 6 bases, J lost 4 bases, and 15 bases lay in between. This CDR3 comprises 14 residues. Germline CDR1 MGHRA, CDR2 YSYEKL. The CDR3 region is CASSFPGSRETQYF. The CDR3 DNA reads TGCGCCAGCAGTTTTCCGGGGTCGAGAGAGACCCAGTACTTC.

This clone was seen just once. The chain carries TRBV6-2 or TRBV6-3 and TRBJ2-3, with 8 bases that match TRBD2. The CDR3 loop spans 18 amino acids. J was trimmed by 0 bases and V by 0 bases; bases with no gene match: 8. CDR1 is MNHEY and CDR2 is SVGEGT in the germline V gene. The DNA for the CDR3 is TGTGCCAGCAGTTACTCACGGGAGGGCCACCAGAGCACAGATACGCAGTATTTT. Translated: CASSYSREGHQSTDTQYF.

This sequence joins TRBV21-1 and TRBJ2-1; TRBD1 reflects the table's D call only, with no check against the DNA. TRBV21-1 is an annotated pseudogene. This CDR3 spans 17 amino acids. The CDR3 sequence is CASNRFETGPSYNEQFF. The CDR3 region has the DNA TGTGCCAGCAACCGATTCGAGACAGGCCCTTCCTACAATGAGCAGTTCTTC.

This sequence joins TRBV9 and TRBJ2-3; 12 positions match TRBD2. Trimming at V came to 4 bases and at J to 4 bases, leaving 10 bases not matched to a gene. Germline V CDR1 and CDR2: SGDLS, YYNGEE. The CDR3 is 17 amino acids. The CDR3 DNA reads TGTGCCAGCAGCCCCCGGGCTAGCGGGAGGGCATCAGATACGCAGTATTTT. It yields the protein CASSPRASGRASDTQYF.

The V and J genes are TRBV18 and TRBJ1-3, with D perhaps TRBD1 (5 bases). This CDR3 contains 14 residues. Germline loops: CDR1 KGHSH, CDR2 LQKENI. The V end was cut by 6 bases, the J end by 6 bases, with 15 bases between. The CDR3 region has the DNA TGTGCCAGCTCGGGCAGGGTGGTCGAAAACACCATATATTTT. Protein product: CASSGRVVENTIYF.

J is TRBJ1-2 and V is TRBV28, with D tentatively TRBD1 (6 bases). The V end lost 8 bases, the J end lost 8 bases, and 18 bases lay between the germline ends. This CDR3 has 13 amino acids. Germline V lookup: CDR1 MDHEN, CDR2 SYDVKM. The CDR3 coding sequence is TGTGCCAGCGGCCCCGGGGGGGCTCGGGGCTACACCTTC. Protein product: CASGPGGARGYTF.

This clone was observed a handful of times. The V and J genes are TRBV12-3 or TRBV12-4 and TRBJ1-2; D might be TRBD1 (5 bases). The CDR3 spans 12 residues. Trimming took 5 bases from V and 10 from J, leaving 14 bases between them. The DNA of the CDR3 is TGTGCCAGCAGTCCAGGGATTATGGCCTACACCTTC. As protein: CASSPGIMAYTF.

The chain is built from TRBV7-8 and TRBJ1-1, with D possibly being TRBD1 (5 bases). The CDR3 is 17 residues long. Germline-derived CDR1 and CDR2 are SGHVS and FQNEAQ. Trimming stripped 4 bases from V and 0 bases from J, with 18 bases between. The CDR3 DNA reads as TGTGCCAGCAGCTCCCCCTTCGGGGGAATGATGAACACTGAAGCTTTCTTT. Translating it yields CASSSPFGGMMNTEAFF.

This sequence joins TRBV7-2 and TRBJ1-2; TRBD1 matches 11 bases. V trimming: 5 bases; J trimming: 2 bases; junction bases outside the gene matches: 1. CDR1 SGHTA and CDR2 FQGNSA come from the germline V gene. The CDR3 runs to 14 residues. CDR3 in DNA: TGTGCCAGCAGCCGGACAGGGGGCAACTATGGCTACACCTTC. Protein product: CASSRTGGNYGYTF.

This chain connects TRBV11-2 to TRBJ2-1, with a weak D call TRBD1 (6 bases). Trimming removed 0 bases at V and 4 bases at J, with 10 bases between. Germline V gives CDR1 SGHAT, CDR2 FQNNGV. This CDR3 contains 15 residues. CDR3 nucleotides: TGTGCCAGCAGCTTAGAGGGGGCGAGTTACAATGAGCAGTTCTTC. Its protein product is CASSLEGASYNEQFF.